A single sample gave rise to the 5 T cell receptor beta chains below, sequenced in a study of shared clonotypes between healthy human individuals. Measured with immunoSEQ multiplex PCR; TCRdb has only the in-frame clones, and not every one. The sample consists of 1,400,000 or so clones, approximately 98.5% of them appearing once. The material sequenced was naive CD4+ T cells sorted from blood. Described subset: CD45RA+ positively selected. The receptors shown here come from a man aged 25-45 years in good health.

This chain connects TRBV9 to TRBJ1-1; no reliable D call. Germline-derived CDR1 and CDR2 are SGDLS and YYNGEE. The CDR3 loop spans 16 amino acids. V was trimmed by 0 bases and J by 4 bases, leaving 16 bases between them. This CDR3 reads CASSVAPFPRTTEAFF. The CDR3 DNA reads TGTGCCAGCAGCGTAGCCCCATTCCCCAGGACCACTGAAGCTTTCTTT.

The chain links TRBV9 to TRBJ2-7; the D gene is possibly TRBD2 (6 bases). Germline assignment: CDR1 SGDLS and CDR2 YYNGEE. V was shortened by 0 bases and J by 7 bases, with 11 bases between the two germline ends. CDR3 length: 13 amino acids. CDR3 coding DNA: TGTGCCAGCAGCGTAGGGCGGGATGAAGAGCAGTACTTC. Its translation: CASSVGRDEEQYF.

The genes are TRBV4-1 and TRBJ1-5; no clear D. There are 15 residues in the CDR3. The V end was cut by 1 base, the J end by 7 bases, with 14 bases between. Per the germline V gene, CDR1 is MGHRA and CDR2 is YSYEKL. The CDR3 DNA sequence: TGCGCCAGCAGCCAAGGAGGGTCATCGTGGCAGCCCCAGCATTTT. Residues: CASSQGGSSWQPQHF.

CDR3 amino acids: CASSRKGTGSTGANVLTF. The CDR3 nucleotides are TGCGCCAGCAGCCGGAAGGGGACAGGGTCCACCGGGGCCAACGTCCTGACTTTC. The chain recombines TRBV5-1 with TRBJ2-6; 9 bases are shared with TRBD1. The CDR3 is 18 residues long. Trimming cost V 4 bases and J 4 bases; bases outside gene matches: 12. Germline assignment: CDR1 SGHRS and CDR2 YFSETQ.

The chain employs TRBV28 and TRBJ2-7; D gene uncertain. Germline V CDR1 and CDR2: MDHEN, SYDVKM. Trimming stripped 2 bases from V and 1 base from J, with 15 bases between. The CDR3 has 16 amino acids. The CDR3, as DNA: TGTGCCAGCAGTTTACCCTCTTCCCTTGTTTCCTACGAGCAGTACTTC. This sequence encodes CASSLPSSLVSYEQYF.